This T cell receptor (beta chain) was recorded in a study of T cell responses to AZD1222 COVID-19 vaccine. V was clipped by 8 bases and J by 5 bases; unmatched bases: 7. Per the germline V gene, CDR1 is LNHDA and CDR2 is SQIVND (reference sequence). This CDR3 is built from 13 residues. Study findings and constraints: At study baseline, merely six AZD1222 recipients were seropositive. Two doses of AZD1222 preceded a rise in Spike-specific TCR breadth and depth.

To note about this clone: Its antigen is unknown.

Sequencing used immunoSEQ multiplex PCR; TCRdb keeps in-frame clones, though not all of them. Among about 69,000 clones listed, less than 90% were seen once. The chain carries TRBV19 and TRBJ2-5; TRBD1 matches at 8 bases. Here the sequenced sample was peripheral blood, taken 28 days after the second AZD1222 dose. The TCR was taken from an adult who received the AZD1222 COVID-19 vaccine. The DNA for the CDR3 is TGTGCCAGTTCGGACAGGGTTTTTGAGACCCAGTACTTC. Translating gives CASSDRVFETQYF.